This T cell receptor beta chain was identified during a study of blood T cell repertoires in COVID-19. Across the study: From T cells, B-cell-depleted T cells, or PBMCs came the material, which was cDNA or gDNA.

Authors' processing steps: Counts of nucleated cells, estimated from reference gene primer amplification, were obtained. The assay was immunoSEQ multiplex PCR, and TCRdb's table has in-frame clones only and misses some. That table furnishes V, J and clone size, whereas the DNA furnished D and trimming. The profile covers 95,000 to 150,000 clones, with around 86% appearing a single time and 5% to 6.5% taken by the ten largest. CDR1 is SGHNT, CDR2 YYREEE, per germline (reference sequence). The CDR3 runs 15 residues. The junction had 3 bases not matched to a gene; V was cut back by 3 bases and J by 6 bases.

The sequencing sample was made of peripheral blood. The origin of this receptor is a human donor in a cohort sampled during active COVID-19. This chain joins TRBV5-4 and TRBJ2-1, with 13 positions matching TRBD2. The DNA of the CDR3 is TGTGCCAGCAGCTCACGACTAGCGGGAGGCAATGAGCAGTTCTTC. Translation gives CASSSRLAGGNEQFF.